This entry lists 10 T cell receptor beta chains sequenced from one sample in a study of cytomegalovirus exposure and HLA in healthy donors (dated by TCRdb to 2017 to 2019). Library method: the immunoSEQ multiplex PCR assay. The multiplex PCR relied on a mix of 60 forward primers for TCR Vbeta segments and 13 reverse primers for TCR Jbeta segments. In its TCRdb copy, this immuneACCESS table keeps in-frame sequences only and misses some clones. Where compared with another copy, unresolved V genes explain less than half of these, and the others have no known cause. The sample includes 100,000 or so clones, with approximately 80% observed a single time. 1.2% of the sample lies in the top ten. The sequencing sample was made of PBMCs. All receptors come from a woman younger than 35 in good health and CMV-seronegative.

CDR3 nucleotide sequence: TGTGCCAGCAGCTCGGCCCAGGGGGTGGAGACCCAGTACTTC. As protein: CASSSAQGVETQYF. The J gene is TRBJ2-5, the V gene TRBV7-2; 7 bases fit TRBD1. The germline V gene has CDR1 SGHTA and CDR2 FQGNSA. The CDR3 consists of 14 residues. Trimming took 4 bases from V and 5 from J; bases not matched to a gene: 7.

The chain joins TRBV28 to TRBJ1-5; a possible D gene is TRBD1 (6 bases). In germline, CDR1 is MDHEN, CDR2 SYDVKM. The ends were cut back, 5 bases at V and 4 bases at J, with 15 bases in the middle. This CDR3 has 15 residues. The CDR3: CASSPSTGTNQPQHF. Written as DNA, the CDR3 is TGTGCCAGCAGTCCGTCGACAGGAACAAATCAGCCCCAGCATTTT.

The gene calls are TRBV5-1 and TRBJ1-2, with D tentatively TRBD1 (6 bases). The CDR3 is 13 amino acids. Germline CDR1 and CDR2: SGHRS and YFSETQ. With 5 bases removed from V and 7 bases from J, the gap between germline ends came to 15 bases. The CDR3 DNA reads TGCGCCAGCAGACCACAGGGAGAAGGTGGCTACACCTTC. As protein: CASRPQGEGGYTF.

This clone was counted a few times. The chain joins TRBV6-5 to TRBJ2-3; D remains unclear. Trimming pared 0 bases from V and 0 bases from J, leaving 7 bases between. Per germline, CDR1 MNHEY and CDR2 SVGAGI. The CDR3 covers 15 residues. The CDR3 here is CASSYSGPSTDTQYF. As DNA, the CDR3 is TGTGCCAGCAGTTACTCGGGCCCTAGCACAGATACGCAGTATTTT.

This chain connects TRBV7-9 to TRBJ2-7; 8 bases are a match to TRBD1. CDR3 length: 13 residues. The V gene's germline CDR1 is SEHNR and CDR2 FQNEAQ (reference sequence). Trimming cost V 3 bases and J 7 bases; bases outside gene matches: 5. This CDR3 is CASSFPGGLEQYF. The CDR3 region has the DNA TGTGCCAGCAGCTTTCCAGGGGGCTTGGAGCAGTACTTC.

The V gene is TRBV19, the J gene TRBJ2-6; D is uncertain. The CDR3 sequence is 15 residues long. V was trimmed by 7 bases and J by 1 base, leaving 11 bases between them. Germline V gene lookup returns CDR1 LNHDA and CDR2 SQIVND (reference sequence). The CDR3, as DNA: TGTGCCAGTACCAGACTTGGTTCTGGGGCCAACGTCCTGACTTTC. Its protein product is CASTRLGSGANVLTF. The complete variable domain, with remaining parts taken from reference TRBV19 and TRBJ2-6, reads DGGITQSPKYLFRKEGQNVTLSCEQNLNHDAMYWYRQDPGQGLRLIYYSQIVNDFQKGDIAEGYSVSREKKESFPLTVTSAQKNPTAFYLCASTRLGSGANVLTFGAGSRLTVL.

J is TRBJ1-6 and V is TRBV4-1; D remains ambiguous. Between the trimmed V and J ends, which lost 8 bases and 0 bases, there was a span of 5 bases. The V gene's germline CDR1 is MGHRA and CDR2 YSYEKL. There are 13 residues in the CDR3. The DNA for the CDR3 is TGCGCCAGCCTCGGCTCCTATAATTCACCCCTCCACTTT. Translating it yields CASLGSYNSPLHF.

The chain has TRBV5-1 and TRBJ2-1; tentatively, D is TRBD2 (5 bases). CDR1 is SGHRS, CDR2 YFSETQ, per germline. The CDR3 extends over 14 amino acids. V lost 2 bases and J lost 7, with 13 bases in between. DNA of the CDR3: TGCGCCAGCAGCTTAGGGCTCTCGGGGAATGAGCAGTTCTTC. Its protein product is CASSLGLSGNEQFF.

The chain combines TRBV6-5 with TRBJ1-1; 7 nucleotides match TRBD1. The CDR3 has 15 amino acids. Germline loops: CDR1 MNHEY, CDR2 SVGAGI. Trimming at V came to 2 bases and at J to 1 base, leaving 4 bases not matched to a gene. In DNA, the CDR3 is TGTGCCAGCAGTTACCCGGGACAGAAGAACACTGAAGCTTTCTTT. Protein sequence: CASSYPGQKNTEAFF.

This rearrangement joins TRBV30 to TRBJ2-7; the match to TRBD1 covers 7 bases. V shed 7 bases and J 2 bases; nucleotides not matched to a gene: 17. The germline V gene has CDR1 GTSNPN and CDR2 SVGIG (reference sequence). The CDR3 has 16 residues. CDR3 sequence (DNA): TGTGCCTCACATCGGGACAGATCAGGGAATCCCTACGAGCAGTACTTC. Translating it yields CASHRDRSGNPYEQYF. Full variable domain (outside the CDR3, taken from reference TRBV30 and TRBJ2-7): SQTIHQWPATLVQPVGSPLSLECTVEGTSNPNLYWYRQAAGRGLQLLFYSVGIGQISSEVPQNLSASRPQDRQFILSSKKLLLSDSGFYLCASHRDRSGNPYEQYFGPGTRLTVT.